This TCR beta chain emerged from a study of cytomegalovirus exposure and HLA in healthy donors. PCR used 60 Vbeta primers and 13 Jbeta primers. Clones were sequenced by immunoSEQ multiplex PCR, and TCRdb holds only the in-frame ones, with some missing. The sample yields some 120,000 clones, about 79% seen once. Whole-study results and caveats: With DRB1 most and HLA-C fewest, TCR association rates differed between HLA loci in a later analysis.

CDR3 length equals 14 residues. Per the germline V gene, CDR1 is KGHSH and CDR2 is LQKENI. The V gene lost 2 bases and the J gene lost 8 bases, with 13 bases spanning the gap. Regarding this clone: Its specificity is not known.

Material for sequencing was PBMCs. The chain carries TRBV18 and TRBJ2-1, with D perhaps matching TRBD2 (6 bases). The source is a young man in good health and CMV-seronegative. In DNA form, the CDR3 reads TGTGCCAGCTCACCAGGATTAGCGGTGGATGAGCAGTTCTTC. This translates into CASSPGLAVDEQFF.